This is a list of T cell receptor beta chains from one sample in a study of T cells after yellow fever vaccination. TCRdb re-called the 5' RACE reads with MiXCR, one entry per CDR3 protein. Altogether approximately 580,000 distinct CDR3 sequences are present, roughly 17% being singletons, with the ten largest covering 17%. This specimen consisted of PBMCs, obtained 4 to 5 days after the first yellow fever vaccination. These receptors originate from a man between 18 and 35 years old who received the YFV17D yellow fever vaccine. CDR3s include the opening cysteine and the closing phenylalanine or tryptophan. The D gene is left open where the match is weak. Not all rows give a size; the values are once, few, many and, for expanded clones, a class.

V,size,D,J,CDR3,DNA
TRBV3-1,few,-,TRBJ2-3,CASSQVLEGRDTQYF,TGTGCCAGCAGCCAAGTTCTGGAAGGGAGGGATACGCAGTATTTT
TRBV11-2,-,-,TRBJ1-2,CASRKKGLGYTF,TGTGCCAGCAGGAAGAAGGGCTTAGGCTACACCTTC
TRBV7-6,-,-,TRBJ2-3,CAPRTSQDTQYF,TGTGCCCCTCGGACTTCACAAGATACGCAGTATTTT
TRBV6-1,-,TRBD1,TRBJ1-4,CASSEEGRGGRSETYNEKLFF,TGTGCCAGCAGTGAAGAAGGAAGAGGGGGCCGGTCGGAAACTTACAATGAAAAACTGTTTTTT
TRBV7-2,-,-,TRBJ2-1,CASSTATLDGNEQFF,TGTGCCAGCAGCACCGCTACGCTAGATGGCAATGAGCAGTTCTTC
TRBV5-1,many,-,TRBJ2-2,CASSLGYTGELFF,TGTGCCAGCAGCTTGGGCTACACCGGGGAGCTGTTTTTT
TRBV12-5,-,TRBD1,TRBJ2-5,CASGTGGRETQYF,TGTGCTAGTGGTACAGGGGGCAGGGAGACCCAGTACTTC
TRBV7-9,few,-,TRBJ2-7,CASSSQGLEQYF,TGTGCCAGCAGCTCTCAGGGCTTGGAGCAGTACTTC
TRBV9,many,TRBD1,TRBJ1-2,CASSPQGAGNYGYTF,TGTGCCAGCAGCCCCCAGGGGGCAGGGAACTATGGCTACACCTTC
TRBV10-3,few,-,TRBJ1-3,CAISAWAAAKEGNTIYF,TGTGCCATCAGTGCGTGGGCAGCGGCTAAAGAGGGAAACACCATATATTTT
TRBV20-1,few,-,TRBJ1-1,CSARVGANTEAFF,TGCAGTGCTAGGGTAGGAGCGAACACTGAAGCTTTCTTT
TRBV5-4,few,TRBD2,TRBJ2-5,CASSSPLAGGLLETQYF,TGTGCCAGCAGCTCACCCTTAGCGGGGGGGCTCTTAGAGACCCAGTACTTC
TRBV5-5,-,-,TRBJ2-3,CASSSTPDSTDTQYF,TGTGCCAGCAGCTCCACCCCGGACAGCACAGATACGCAGTATTTT
TRBV7-2,-,-,TRBJ2-7,CASTATELSYEQYF,TGTGCCAGCACCGCGACAGAGCTTTCCTACGAGCAGTACTTC
TRBV6-2/TRBV6-3,-,TRBD2,TRBJ2-1,CASNRAGGFYNEQFF,TGTGCCAGCAATCGAGCGGGGGGGTTCTACAATGAGCAGTTCTTC
TRBV2,-,-,TRBJ1-2,CASSQVRPGNYGYTF,TGTGCCAGCAGTCAGGTCCGACCCGGAAACTATGGCTACACCTTC